The rows below give T cell receptor beta chains drawn from one sample of a study of OX40 agonist ivuxolimab in advanced cancers. Only in-frame clones appear in the TCRdb table, and some are missing; sequencing was by immunoSEQ multiplex PCR. This sample has 50,000 to 65,000 clones, with roughly 89% found just once. Specimen: CD4+ or CD8+ T cells sorted from blood, collected in a trial of the OX40 agonist ivuxolimab. The receptors stem from an adult with an advanced solid tumor such as melanoma, head and neck, liver or kidney cancer. CDR3s include the opening cysteine and the closing phenylalanine or tryptophan. A D gene is named only where the DNA matches it firmly. Size tells how often a clone was seen (once, few, many) or the class of an expanded clone, and some rows leave it out.

abundance	d_gene	j_gene	v_gene	CDR3nt	CDR3aa
NA	NA	TRBJ1-2	TRBV30	TGTGCCTGGAGTCGTCGGGCGGGGGGCGGGCTTGGCTACACCTTC	CAWSRRAGGGLGYTF
NA	NA	TRBJ1-1	TRBV11-2	TGTGCCAGCAGCTTATCTCGGAACACTGAAGCTTTCTTT	CASSLSRNTEAFF
NA	NA	TRBJ1-1	TRBV28	TGTGCCAGCGAATCCCCGGGGGGGAACACTGAAGCTTTCTTT	CASESPGGNTEAFF
NA	TRBD1	TRBJ1-4	TRBV10-3	TGTGCCACCTCGACAGGGACCGAAAAACTGTTTTTT	CATSTGTEKLFF
NA	TRBD1	TRBJ1-1	TRBV19	TGTGCCAGTAGTATTGAGGGACAGCTTTACACTGAAGCTTTCTTT	CASSIEGQLYTEAFF
NA	NA	TRBJ1-1	TRBV7-2	TGTGCCAGCAGCTCCCTAAGGCCCAGCGTGAACACTGAAGCTTTCTTT	CASSSLRPSVNTEAFF
NA	NA	TRBJ2-7	TRBV2	TGTGCCAGCAGGTGGGACCTCTTCTACGAGCAGTACTTC	CASRWDLFYEQYF
NA	NA	TRBJ2-7	TRBV27	TGTGCCAGCAGTACCCCGGGGAGCTCCTACGAGCAGTACTTC	CASSTPGSSYEQYF
NA	TRBD1	TRBJ1-2	TRBV14	TGTGCCAGCAGCCAAGAGTTAGAGGGGGCGCAGGGCTACACCTTC	CASSQELEGAQGYTF
NA	TRBD1	TRBJ1-4	TRBV19	TGTGCCAGTAGTCTCCGGGACAGACCCCTCTCTGATGAAAAACTGTTTTTT	CASSLRDRPLSDEKLFF
NA	TRBD2	TRBJ2-5	TRBV28	TGTGCCAGCAGTTTATCCGCGGCGGGGGGGGAGACCCAGTACTTC	CASSLSAAGGETQYF
NA	TRBD2	TRBJ2-2	TRBV18	TGTGCCAGCTCCCTCCTAGCGGGGGTAAACACCGGGGAGCTGTTTTTT	CASSLLAGVNTGELFF
once	TRBD1	TRBJ2-7	TRBV5-4	TGTGCCAGCAGCTTATACACAGGGGCCGAGCAGTACTTC	CASSLYTGAEQYF
NA	NA	TRBJ1-5	TRBV6-5	TGTGCCAGCGGAATCAAGGACAATCAGCCCCAGCATTTT	CASGIKDNQPQHF
NA	NA	TRBJ2-1	TRBV10-1	TGCGCCAGCAATGACCCCCATTCGGGTAATGAGCAGTTCTTC	CASNDPHSGNEQFF
NA	NA	TRBJ1-6	TRBV7-2	TGTGCCAGCAGCTTAACCAATCTACATAATTCACCCCTCCACTTT	CASSLTNLHNSPLHF
NA	NA	TRBJ1-6	TRBV4-1	TGCGCCAGCACGGGGACACAGGGTTCACCCCTCCACTTT	CASTGTQGSPLHF
NA	NA	TRBJ1-2	TRBV30	TGTGCCTGGAGTAAACAGGGTGATGGCTACACCTTC	CAWSKQGDGYTF
NA	TRBD2	TRBJ2-1	TRBV29-1	TGCAGCGTTCGGCTAGCGGGAGGGTACAATGAGCAGTTCTTC	CSVRLAGGYNEQFF
NA	TRBD1	TRBJ1-1	TRBV6-1	TGTGCCAGCAGTGAGAGGCAGGGGGCCGTAAACACTGAAGCTTTCTTT	CASSERQGAVNTEAFF
NA	NA	TRBJ1-1	TRBV5-1	TGCGCCAGCAGCTCGGGACTGAGAACTGAAGCTTTCTTT	CASSSGLRTEAFF
NA	TRBD1	TRBJ2-1	TRBV9	TGTGCCAGCAGCGCGGGGGACAGGGCACCCCTTCGTGGCAGTGAGCAGTTCTTC	CASSAGDRAPLRGSEQFF
NA	NA	TRBJ1-5	TRBV6-6	TGTGCCAGCAGTAGTAAGGTGGCTCAGCCCCAGCATTTT	CASSSKVAQPQHF
NA	NA	TRBJ1-6	TRBV5-1	TGCGCCAGCAGCTCGGGCGGTAGCTATAATTCACCCCTCCACTTT	CASSSGGSYNSPLHF
NA	NA	TRBJ2-3	TRBV29-1	TGCAGCGTTTTCAGGGCAGATACGCAGTATTTT	CSVFRADTQYF
NA	NA	TRBJ1-1	TRBV5-1	TGCGCCAGCAGCTTAGACCCCCAGGGAGGGGTTCGCACTGAAGCTTTCTTT	CASSLDPQGGVRTEAFF
few	TRBD1	TRBJ1-4	TRBV11-2	TGTGCCAGCAGCCCCCTTCGGACAGGAGGGAAACTGTTTTTT	CASSPLRTGGKLFF
NA	TRBD1	TRBJ2-7	TRBV10-2	TGCGCCAGCAGTCCGGGACAGGGGCTCGCGCAGTACTTC	CASSPGQGLAQYF
NA	NA	TRBJ1-1	TRBV7-6	TGTGCCAGCAGCTTAGCGGAAGGGACTGAAGCTTTCTTT	CASSLAEGTEAFF
NA	NA	TRBJ2-7	TRBV19	TGTGCCAGTAAGAGGACAGAGGATACCTACGAGCAGTACTTC	CASKRTEDTYEQYF
medium-sized	NA	TRBJ1-2	TRBV20-1	TGCAGTGCTTTTCAATATGGCTACACCTTC	CSAFQYGYTF
NA	TRBD1	TRBJ1-1	TRBV6-1	TGTGCCAGCAGCTCGACAGGGCTGATCACTGAAGCTTTCTTT	CASSSTGLITEAFF
NA	NA	TRBJ1-1	TRBV29-1	TGCAGCGTTTGGACAGTCCAGAACACTGAAGCTTTCTTT	CSVWTVQNTEAFF
NA	NA	TRBJ2-2	TRBV1	TGCACCAGCAGCCAAGACCGGCTAGCTTCCGGGGAGCTGTTTTTT	CTSSQDRLASGELFF
NA	NA	TRBJ1-6	TRBV27	TGTGCCAGCAGTTCTGGGTATTTAAATTCACCCCTCCACTTT	CASSSGYLNSPLHF
NA	NA	TRBJ2-7	TRBV7-6	TGTGCCAGCAGCATAACCGCGGGAAGTGGATCCTACGAGCAGTACTTC	CASSITAGSGSYEQYF
NA	NA	TRBJ2-7	TRBV15	TGTGCCACCAGCAGAGATCGGCAGGCTGACTACGAGCAGTACTTC	CATSRDRQADYEQYF
NA	TRBD1	TRBJ1-6	TRBV28	TGTGCCAGCAGTTTATTTGGTGTAGGGGGCATGAATTCACCCCTCCACTTT	CASSLFGVGGMNSPLHF
once	TRBD1	TRBJ1-1	TRBV6-4	TGTGCCAGCAGTGAAACGGGGGACAGGGGGCGAGCTTTCTTT	CASSETGDRGRAFF
NA	NA	TRBJ2-2	TRBV27	TGTGCCAGCAGTCTCCGGACGAGCACCGGGGAGCTGTTTTTT	CASSLRTSTGELFF
NA	NA	TRBJ2-7	TRBV19	TGTGCCAGTAGTGAGGGTTGGGAAGGCGTGCAGTACTTC	CASSEGWEGVQYF
NA	TRBD2	TRBJ2-1	TRBV7-3	TGTGCCAGCAGCTTAAGGCTACCGGGACTAGGTGTCAATGAGCAGTTCTTC	CASSLRLPGLGVNEQFF
NA	TRBD1	TRBJ2-7	TRBV5-6	TGTGCCAGCAGCTTGTTTTTTGGGGACAGGGCCTACGAGCAGTACTTC	CASSLFFGDRAYEQYF
NA	NA	TRBJ2-7	TRBV19	TGTGCCAGTAAGGAACAGGAAAGCTCCTACGAGCAGTACTTC	CASKEQESSYEQYF
NA	TRBD1	TRBJ1-5	TRBV18	TGTGCCAGCTCAACACAGGGGCCGGAAGGGCCCCAGCATTTT	CASSTQGPEGPQHF
NA	NA	TRBJ2-2	TRBV7-2	TGTGCCTTCCGGGACTTTTCCACCGGGGAGCTGTTTTTT	CAFRDFSTGELFF
once	TRBD2	TRBJ2-5	TRBV29-1	TGCAGCGTTGAGCTAGCGGGGGGCACCGGGGGGACCCAGTACTTC	CSVELAGGTGGTQYF
NA	NA	TRBJ1-6	TRBV19	TGTGCCAGTAGTTCGGTGGACTATAATTCACCCCTCCACTTT	CASSSVDYNSPLHF
NA	TRBD1	TRBJ2-3	TRBV7-2	TGTGCCAGCAGCCCGGGACAGGGCACAGATACGCAGTATTTT	CASSPGQGTDTQYF
once	NA	TRBJ2-5	TRBV15	TGTGCCACCAGCCAGACTAGTAGGAGAGAGACCCAGTACTTC	CATSQTSRRETQYF
NA	TRBD1	TRBJ2-5	TRBV10-1	TGCGCCAGCAGTGAGTCTCAGGGGGAGGAGACCCAGTACTTC	CASSESQGEETQYF
NA	NA	TRBJ1-1	TRBV2	TGTGCCAGCAGGGACACGAGCACTGAAGCTTTCTTT	CASRDTSTEAFF
NA	TRBD1	TRBJ1-2	TRBV6-5	TGTGCCAGCAGTTACGAGGGGGCTCTTTATGGCTACACCTTC	CASSYEGALYGYTF
once	NA	TRBJ1-2	TRBV20-1	TGCAGTGCCTTTACCTCCTATGGCTACACCTTC	CSAFTSYGYTF
NA	NA	TRBJ2-2	TRBV18	TGTGCCAGCTCACGTGACTCCCCAGGAGATGGCGGGGAGCTGTTTTTT	CASSRDSPGDGGELFF
NA	NA	TRBJ2-3	TRBV27	TGTGCCAGCAGTTTCAGGGTCACAGATACGCAGTATTTT	CASSFRVTDTQYF
few	NA	TRBJ1-1	TRBV6-5	TGTGCCAGCACTCGTAAACGGGGCACTGAAGCTTTCTTT	CASTRKRGTEAFF
NA	NA	TRBJ2-5	TRBV7-2	TGTGCCAGCAGCTTAGTCCCAGGGGAGCAGTACTTC	CASSLVPGEQYF
NA	NA	TRBJ2-5	TRBV5-6	TGTGCCAGCAGCTTGGTCGGGGATTGGGAGACCCAGTACTTC	CASSLVGDWETQYF
NA	NA	TRBJ2-5	TRBV5-6	TGTGCCAGCAGCTTGGTAGCGGCACAAGAGACCCAGTACTTC	CASSLVAAQETQYF